This T cell receptor (beta chain) appears in the sequencing data of a study of T cells after yellow fever vaccination. Study-wide results and caveats: The secondary response was weaker, and its peak arrived faster, on day 5 versus 15. CD4 and CD8 compartments shared a small share of clonotypes. Primary-vaccination clones mostly resurfaced post-booster (approximately 96% CD4, about 87% CD8).

In germline, CDR1 is MGHRA, CDR2 YSYEKL. V shed 0 bases and J 14 bases; nucleotides not matched to a gene: 9. The CDR3 extends over 13 amino acids. TCRdb reanalysed the 5' RACE reads using MiXCR and keeps one entry per CDR3 protein. Among 200,000 to 300,000 distinct CDR3 sequences listed, less than 9% were seen once. There are many counts of this clonotype. Antigen specificity is unknown. Source: CD4+ T cells sorted from PBMCs, taken 15 days after the yellow fever booster vaccination. This clonotype was sampled from a young man who received the YFV17D yellow fever vaccine. The chain combines TRBV4-1 with TRBJ1-2, with TRBD1 matching 7 bases. Written as DNA, the CDR3 is TGCGCCAGCAGCCAAGACCCCTGGGACAGAGTAACCTTC. Encoded protein: CASSQDPWDRVTF.